This T cell receptor (beta chain) was obtained from a study of T cells in Graves' hyperthyroidism and ophthalmopathy. Graves' hyperthyroidism qualified as stable when ophthalmopathy did not progress within 18 months. PBMCs were sourced from roughly 10 ml fresh peripheral blood. This clonotype was found many times. Germline V lookup: CDR1 SGHKS, CDR2 YYEKEE (reference sequence). This CDR3 spans 15 amino acids. V was clipped by 1 base and J by 1 base, with 11 bases between them. RNA transcripts yielded amplified TCR beta CDR3 regions. The primer set for the first-round RT-PCR of the TCR CDR3 was HTBI. TCRdb re-analysed the multiplex PCR reads in MiXCR, keeping a single row per CDR3 protein. The table includes about 420,000 distinct CDR3 sequences, 15% to 18% detected once.

The chain is built from TRBV5-5 and TRBJ1-1; D gene uncertain. This sequence originates from a woman between 18 and 29 years old with Graves' hyperthyroidism. Sequencing was done on a sample of blood. CDR3 coding DNA: TGTGCCAGCAGCTTGTCCGGGTCTTCGAACACTGAAGCTTTCTTT. It yields the protein CASSLSGSSNTEAFF.